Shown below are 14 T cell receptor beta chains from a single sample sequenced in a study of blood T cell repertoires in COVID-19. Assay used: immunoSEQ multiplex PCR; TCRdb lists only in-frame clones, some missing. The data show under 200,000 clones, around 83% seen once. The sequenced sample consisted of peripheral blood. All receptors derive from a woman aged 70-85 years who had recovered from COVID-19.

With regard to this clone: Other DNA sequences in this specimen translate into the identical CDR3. The CDR3 DNA follows: TGTGCCAGCAGTGGAACCGGGACAGGGGGATTCTATGGCTACACCTTC. Protein: CASSGTGTGGFYGYTF. The chain uses TRBV6-6 and TRBJ1-2, with TRBD1 matching over 11 bases. CDR3 size: 16 residues. V trimming: 5 bases; J trimming: 4 bases; junction bases outside the gene matches: 9. CDR1 is MNHNY, CDR2 SVGAGI, per germline (reference sequence).

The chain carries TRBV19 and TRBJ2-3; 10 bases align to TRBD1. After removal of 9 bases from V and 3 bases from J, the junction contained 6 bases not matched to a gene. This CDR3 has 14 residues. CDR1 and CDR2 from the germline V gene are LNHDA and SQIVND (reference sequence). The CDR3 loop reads CASRTGGRTDTQYF. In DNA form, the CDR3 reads TGTGCCAGCCGGACAGGGGGTAGGACAGATACGCAGTATTTT.

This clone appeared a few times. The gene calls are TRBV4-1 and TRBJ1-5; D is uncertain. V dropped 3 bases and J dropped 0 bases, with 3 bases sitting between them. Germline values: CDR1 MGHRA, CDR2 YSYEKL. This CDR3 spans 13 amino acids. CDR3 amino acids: CASSQSSNQPQHF. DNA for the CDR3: TGCGCCAGCAGCCAGAGTAGCAATCAGCCCCAGCATTTT.

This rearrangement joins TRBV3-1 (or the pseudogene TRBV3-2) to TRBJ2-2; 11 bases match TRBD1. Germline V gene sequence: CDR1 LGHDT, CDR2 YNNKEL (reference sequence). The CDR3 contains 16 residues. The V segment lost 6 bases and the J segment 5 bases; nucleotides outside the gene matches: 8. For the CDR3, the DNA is TGTGCCAGCAGGGCAAGGGGACAGGGGGGAACCGGGGAGCTGTTTTTT. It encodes CASRARGQGGTGELFF.

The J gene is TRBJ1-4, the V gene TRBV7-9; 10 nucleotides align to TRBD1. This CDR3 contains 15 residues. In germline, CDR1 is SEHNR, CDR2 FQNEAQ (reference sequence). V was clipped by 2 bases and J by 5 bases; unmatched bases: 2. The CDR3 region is CASSLPGQGNEKLFF. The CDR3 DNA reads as TGTGCCAGCAGCTTACCGGGACAGGGGAATGAAAAACTGTTTTTT.

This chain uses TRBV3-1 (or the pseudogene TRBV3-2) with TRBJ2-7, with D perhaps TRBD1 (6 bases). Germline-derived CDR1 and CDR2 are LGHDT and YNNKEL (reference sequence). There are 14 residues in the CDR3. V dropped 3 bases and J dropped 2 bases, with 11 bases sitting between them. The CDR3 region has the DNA TGTGCCAGCAGCCACGGGACACAAGCCTACGAGCAGTACTTC. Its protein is CASSHGTQAYEQYF.

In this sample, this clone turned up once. The CDR3 DNA reads TGTGCCAGCAGCTTAGAGGGGGGGACTAGCGGGACCGATGAGCAGTTCTTC. This gives the protein CASSLEGGTSGTDEQFF. The chain uses TRBV7-3 and TRBJ2-1, with 13 bases that match TRBD2. CDR1 and CDR2 from the germline V gene are SGHTA and FQGTGA. V lost 2 bases to trimming and J lost 8 bases; unmatched junction nucleotides: 9. The length of the CDR3 is 17 residues. Filled out from reference TRBV7-3 and TRBJ2-1, the complete variable domain reads GAGVSQTPSNKVTEKGKYVELRCDPISGHTALYWYRQSLGQGPEFLIYFQGTGAADDSGLPNDRFFAVRPEGSVSTLKIQRTERGDSAVYLCASSLEGGTSGTDEQFFGPGTRLTVL.

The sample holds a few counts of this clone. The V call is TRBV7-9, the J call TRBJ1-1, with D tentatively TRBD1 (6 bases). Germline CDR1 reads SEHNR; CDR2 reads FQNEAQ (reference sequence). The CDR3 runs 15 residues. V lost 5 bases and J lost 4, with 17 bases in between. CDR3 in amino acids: CASSPTTGPGTEAFF. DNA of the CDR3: TGTGCCAGCAGCCCAACTACAGGGCCGGGCACTGAAGCTTTCTTT.

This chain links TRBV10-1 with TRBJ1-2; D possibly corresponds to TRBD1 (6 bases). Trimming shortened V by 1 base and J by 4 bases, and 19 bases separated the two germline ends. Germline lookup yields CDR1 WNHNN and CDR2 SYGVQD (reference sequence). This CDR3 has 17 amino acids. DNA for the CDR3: TGCGCCAGCAGTGAGTACCGGGACATTCCGAGAGGCTATGGCTACACCTTC. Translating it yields CASSEYRDIPRGYGYTF.

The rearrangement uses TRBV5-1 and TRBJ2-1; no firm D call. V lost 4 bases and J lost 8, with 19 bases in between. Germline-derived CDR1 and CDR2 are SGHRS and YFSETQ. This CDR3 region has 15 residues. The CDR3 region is CASSQQTQDFDEQFF. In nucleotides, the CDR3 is TGCGCCAGCAGCCAACAGACCCAGGATTTCGATGAGCAGTTCTTC.

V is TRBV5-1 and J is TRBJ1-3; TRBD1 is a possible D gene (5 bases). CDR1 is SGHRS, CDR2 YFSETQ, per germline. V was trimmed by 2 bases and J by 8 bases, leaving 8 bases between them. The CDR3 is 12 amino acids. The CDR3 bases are TGCGCCAGCAGCTTTGGGGGGGACACCATATATTTT. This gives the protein CASSFGGDTIYF.

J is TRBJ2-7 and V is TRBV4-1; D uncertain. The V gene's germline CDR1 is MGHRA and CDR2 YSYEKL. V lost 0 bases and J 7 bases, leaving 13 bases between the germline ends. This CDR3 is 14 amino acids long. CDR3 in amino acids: CASSQDHATREQYF. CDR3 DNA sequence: TGCGCCAGCAGCCAAGATCACGCCACCCGGGAGCAGTACTTC.

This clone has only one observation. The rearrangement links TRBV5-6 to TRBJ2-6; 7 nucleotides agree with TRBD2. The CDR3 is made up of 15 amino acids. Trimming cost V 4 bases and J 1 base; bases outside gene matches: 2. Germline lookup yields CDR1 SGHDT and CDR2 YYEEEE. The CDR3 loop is CASSRGVSGANVLTF. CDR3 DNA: TGTGCCAGCAGCCGGGGGGTGTCTGGGGCCAACGTCCTGACTTTC.

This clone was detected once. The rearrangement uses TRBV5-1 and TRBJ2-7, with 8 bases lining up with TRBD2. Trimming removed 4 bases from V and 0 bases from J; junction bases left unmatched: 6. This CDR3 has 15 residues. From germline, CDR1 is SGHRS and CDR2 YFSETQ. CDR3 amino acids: CASSPSGGHSYEQYF. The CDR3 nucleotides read TGCGCCAGCAGCCCCAGCGGGGGCCACTCCTACGAGCAGTACTTC.